The 20 T cell receptor beta chains reported below all come from one sample, sequenced in a study of cytomegalovirus exposure and HLA in healthy donors. PCR amplification relied on 60 Vbeta primers (plus 13 Jbeta primers). Data came from immunoSEQ multiplex PCR; TCRdb stores just in-frame clones and leaves some out. The data hold about 170,000 clones, with approximately 78% observed a single time. Sequenced input: PBMCs. The source is a woman between 18 and 29 years old in good health and CMV-seronegative.

This sequence joins TRBV5-6 and TRBJ2-7; TRBD1 matches at 9 bases. Germline CDR1 and CDR2: SGHDT and YYEEEE. Trimming cost V 5 bases and J 6 bases; bases outside gene matches: 12. The CDR3 sequence is 15 residues long. The CDR3 protein is CASRPGQGPPSEQYF. CDR3 in DNA: TGTGCCAGCAGGCCGGGACAGGGTCCCCCCTCCGAGCAGTACTTC. The full variable domain, rest sourced from reference TRBV5-6 and TRBJ2-7, is DAGVTQSPTHLIKTRGQQVTLRCSPKSGHDTVSWYQQALGQGPQFIFQYYEEEERQRGNFPDRFSGHQFPNYSSELNVNALLLGDSALYLCASRPGQGPPSEQYFGPGTRLTVT.

The J gene is TRBJ2-7, the V gene TRBV4-3; no definite D call. The germline CDR1 and CDR2 sequences are LGHNA and YSLEER. The germline V and J ends were trimmed by 1 base and 5 bases, with 9 bases remaining between them. CDR3 size: 13 residues. CDR3 sequence (DNA): TGCGCCAGCAGCCAAGTTCGGAGCCACGAGCAGTACTTC. Translating it yields CASSQVRSHEQYF.

The DNA of the CDR3 is TGTGCCACTGCAGGGTCCGGGGAGCTGTTTTTT. Translation gives CATAGSGELFF. The J gene is TRBJ2-2, the V gene TRBV7-8; a weak D match, TRBD1 (5 bases). The germline V gene has CDR1 SGHVS and CDR2 FQNEAQ. The CDR3 length is 11 residues. The V gene lost 10 bases and the J gene lost 6 bases, with 9 bases spanning the gap.

The chain couples TRBV19 to TRBJ2-5, with TRBD1 matching 9 bases. The trim removed 3 bases at V and 7 bases at J, leaving 6 bases unmatched. Germline CDR1 reads LNHDA; CDR2 reads SQIVND (reference sequence). The length of the CDR3 is 14 residues. CDR3 residues: CASSIRTGEATQYF. In nucleotides, the CDR3 is TGTGCCAGTAGTATCCGGACAGGGGAGGCGACCCAGTACTTC.

This chain connects TRBV6-5 to TRBJ2-5; D is perhaps TRBD2 (6 bases). V was trimmed by 6 bases and J by 3 bases, leaving 8 bases between them. The CDR3 extends over 12 amino acids. The germline gives CDR1 MNHEY, CDR2 SVGAGI. In nucleotides, the CDR3 is TGTGCCAGCAGGCGGGGAAAAGAGACCCAGTACTTC. Residues: CASRRGKETQYF.

The chain is built from TRBV28 and TRBJ2-7; D remains ambiguous. V lost 3 bases to trimming and J lost 0 bases, with 18 bases between them. This CDR3 has 17 residues. Germline CDR1 reads MDHEN; CDR2 reads SYDVKM. CDR3 protein: CASSFSWSRRNSYEQYF. CDR3 sequence (DNA): TGTGCCAGCAGTTTTAGTTGGTCTAGAAGAAACTCCTACGAGCAGTACTTC. The entire variable domain, with the rest obtained from reference TRBV28 and TRBJ2-7, is as follows: DVKVTQSSRYLVKRTGEKVFLECVQDMDHENMFWYRQDPGLGLRLIYFSYDVKMKEKGDIPEGYSVSREKKERFSLILESASTNQTSMYLCASSFSWSRRNSYEQYFGPGTRLTVT.

This clone came up a few times. The gene calls are TRBV5-1 and TRBJ1-5, with TRBD1 matching 7 bases. CDR1 is SGHRS, CDR2 YFSETQ, per germline. This CDR3 has 17 amino acids. V was clipped by 4 bases and J by 0 bases; unmatched bases: 10. The DNA of the CDR3 is TGCGCCAGCAGCCTCCAACGGGACAGCTATAGCAATCAGCCCCAGCATTTT. This gives the protein CASSLQRDSYSNQPQHF.

The table lists this clone with a count of one. This chain uses TRBV9 with TRBJ2-3; a possible D gene is TRBD1 (7 bases). Trimming cost V 6 bases and J 1 base, with 15 bases left between them. The germline gives CDR1 SGDLS, CDR2 YYNGEE. The CDR3 spans 15 residues. CDR3: CASTQGGWGTDTQYF. CDR3 coding DNA: TGTGCCAGCACCCAGGGGGGCTGGGGCACAGATACGCAGTATTTT.

This clone was observed a few times. This chain links TRBV19 with TRBJ2-6, with D perhaps matching TRBD1 (5 bases). The ends were cut back, 2 bases at V and 0 bases at J, with 5 bases in the middle. The CDR3 is 15 amino acids. Germline V gene data show CDR1 as LNHDA and CDR2 as SQIVND (reference sequence). DNA of the CDR3: TGTGCCAGTAGTATACAGGGCTCTGGGGCCAACGTCCTGACTTTC. Protein product: CASSIQGSGANVLTF.

In its sample, this clone was seen once. The V call is TRBV20-1, the J call TRBJ1-2; no reliable D call. V lost 1 base, J lost 7 bases, and 7 bases lay in between. Germline V gives CDR1 DFQATT, CDR2 SNEGSKA (reference sequence). The CDR3 loop spans 11 amino acids. The DNA for the CDR3 is TGCAGTGCTAGAGGGGCCGCTGGCTACACCTTC. Translation: CSARGAAGYTF.

The chain employs TRBV6-6 and TRBJ2-1; D perhaps matches TRBD1 (5 bases). Germline loops: CDR1 MNHNY, CDR2 SVGAGI (reference sequence). V dropped 5 bases and J dropped 6 bases, with 8 bases sitting between them. This CDR3 is built from 12 residues. The CDR3 nucleotides read TGTGCCAGCAGTGCGCAGGGCAATGAGCAGTTCTTC. Translated: CASSAQGNEQFF.

The chain couples TRBV5-1 to TRBJ2-1; 9 bases agree with TRBD2. Germline values: CDR1 SGHRS, CDR2 YFSETQ. The junction had 18 bases not matched to a gene; V was cut back by 6 bases and J by 11 bases. The CDR3 consists of 16 residues. The CDR3 DNA reads TGCGCCAGCAAGGTTGGGACTAGCTTTTTTACCGGAAAGCAGTTCTTC. It codes for CASKVGTSFFTGKQFF.

This chain joins TRBV28 and TRBJ2-7; 10 bases map to TRBD2. Germline V CDR1 and CDR2: MDHEN, SYDVKM. Trimming at V came to 7 bases and at J to 5 bases, leaving 11 bases not matched to a gene. The CDR3 has 15 residues. CDR3 nucleotides: TGTGCCAGCAATCCTAGGGCTAGCGGGAGAAACGAGCAGTACTTC. It encodes CASNPRASGRNEQYF.

V gene TRBV12-5 combines with J gene TRBJ1-3; 9 bases are shared with TRBD1. The CDR3 is 16 residues long. V shed 7 bases, J shed 2 bases, and the junction held 9 bases outside the gene matches. Germline values: CDR1 LGHNT, CDR2 FRNRAP. The CDR3 nucleotides are TGTGCTAGTGAAGCCCCCCGGGACAGGGCTGGAAACACCATATATTTT. This codes for CASEAPRDRAGNTIYF.

This chain connects TRBV11-1 to TRBJ2-7; 12 nucleotides agree with TRBD1. Germline CDR1 SGHAT, CDR2 FQDESV (reference sequence). Trimming at V came to 5 bases and at J to 6 bases, leaving 11 bases not matched to a gene. The CDR3 sequence is 16 residues long. The CDR3 spells CASSKEGQGAYFEQYF. The CDR3 DNA reads TGTGCCAGCAGCAAAGAGGGACAGGGGGCCTATTTCGAGCAGTACTTC.

This sequence joins TRBV6-5 and TRBJ2-3; TRBD1 is a possible D gene (6 bases). The V gene's germline CDR1 is MNHEY and CDR2 SVGAGI. The CDR3 consists of 16 residues. V dropped 0 bases and J dropped 5 bases, with 15 bases sitting between them. CDR3 sequence reads: CASSYSPPGQRDTQYF. The CDR3 coding sequence is TGTGCCAGCAGTTACTCGCCCCCTGGACAGAGAGATACGCAGTATTTT.

This clone was recorded once. V is TRBV18 and J is TRBJ1-5; D is ambiguous. Germline V gene lookup returns CDR1 KGHSH and CDR2 LQKENI. This CDR3 is 12 amino acids long. V lost 4 bases, J lost 4 bases, and 5 bases lay in between. CDR3 nucleotide sequence: TGTGCCAGCTCACTTCCTAATCAGCCCCAGCATTTT. It is translated as CASSLPNQPQHF.

This clone is labeled as medium-sized. J is TRBJ2-7 and V is TRBV6-1; maybe TRBD1 (6 bases). There are 14 residues in the CDR3. The germline CDR1 and CDR2 sequences are MNHNS and SASEGT. V lost 3 bases to trimming and J lost 11 bases, with 20 bases between them. In DNA, the CDR3 is TGTGCCAGCAGTGATGATGGGACACCTAGCTCAGAGTACTTC. Translating gives CASSDDGTPSSEYF.

This clone was detected only a few times. CDR3 in amino acids: CASSVSGLNQPQHF. In DNA form, the CDR3 reads TGTGCCAGCAGCGTTTCAGGTTTGAATCAGCCCCAGCATTTT. The chain has TRBV5-4 and TRBJ1-5; D remains ambiguous. Germline CDR1 reads SGHNT; CDR2 reads YYREEE (reference sequence). This CDR3 is built from 14 residues. V was trimmed by 4 bases and J by 4 bases, leaving 12 bases between them. Together with reference TRBV5-4 and TRBJ1-5, the CDR3 gives the full variable domain: ETGVTQSPTHLIKTRGQQVTLRCSSQSGHNTVSWYQQALGQGPQFIFQYYREEENGRGNFPPRFSGLQFPNYSSELNVNALELDDSALYLCASSVSGLNQPQHFGDGTRLSIL.

The gene calls are TRBV11-3 and TRBJ2-2, with D unresolved. This CDR3 has 13 residues. Germline lookup yields CDR1 SGHNT and CDR2 YENEEA. V lost 2 bases and J 10 bases, leaving 11 bases between the germline ends. CDR3 in DNA: TGTGCCAGCAGCTTATCCTCTTCTACGGAGCTGTTTTTT. Protein sequence: CASSLSSSTELFF.